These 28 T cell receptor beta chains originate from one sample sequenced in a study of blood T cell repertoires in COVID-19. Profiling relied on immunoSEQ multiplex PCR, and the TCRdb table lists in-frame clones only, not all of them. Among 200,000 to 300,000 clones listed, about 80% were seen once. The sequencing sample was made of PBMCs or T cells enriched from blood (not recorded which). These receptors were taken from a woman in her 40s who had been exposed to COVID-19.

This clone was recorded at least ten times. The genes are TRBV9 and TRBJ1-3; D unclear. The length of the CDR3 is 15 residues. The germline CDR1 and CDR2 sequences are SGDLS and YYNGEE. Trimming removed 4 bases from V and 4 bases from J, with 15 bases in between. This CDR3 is CASSPGPKPGNTIYF. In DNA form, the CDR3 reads TGTGCCAGCAGCCCGGGTCCCAAACCCGGAAACACCATATATTTT.

CDR3 bases: TGTGCCAGCAGTTTTCGGACAGGCGAGCGTGAAAAACTGTTTTTT. It is translated as CASSFRTGEREKLFF. The V call is TRBV28, the J call TRBJ1-4, with TRBD1 matching 7 bases. This CDR3 contains 15 residues. Germline V CDR1 and CDR2: MDHEN, SYDVKM. The junction had 8 bases not matched to a gene; V was cut back by 3 bases and J by 7 bases. Drawing the rest from reference TRBV28 and TRBJ1-4, the complete variable domain is DVKVTQSSRYLVKRTGEKVFLECVQDMDHENMFWYRQDPGLGLRLIYFSYDVKMKEKGDIPEGYSVSREKKERFSLILESASTNQTSMYLCASSFRTGEREKLFFGSGTQLSVL.

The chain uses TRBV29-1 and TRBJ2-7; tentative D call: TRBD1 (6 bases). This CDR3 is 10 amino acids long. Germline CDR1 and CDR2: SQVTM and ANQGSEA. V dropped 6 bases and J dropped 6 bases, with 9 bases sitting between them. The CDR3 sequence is CSVLQGEQYF. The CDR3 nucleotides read TGCAGCGTCCTACAGGGCGAGCAGTACTTC.

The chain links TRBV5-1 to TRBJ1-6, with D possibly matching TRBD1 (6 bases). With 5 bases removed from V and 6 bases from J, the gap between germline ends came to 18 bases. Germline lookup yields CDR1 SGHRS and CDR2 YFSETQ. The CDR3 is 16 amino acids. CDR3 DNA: TGCGCCAGCAGTCCTAGCTACTACAGGGCTAATTCACCCCTCCACTTT. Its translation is CASSPSYYRANSPLHF.

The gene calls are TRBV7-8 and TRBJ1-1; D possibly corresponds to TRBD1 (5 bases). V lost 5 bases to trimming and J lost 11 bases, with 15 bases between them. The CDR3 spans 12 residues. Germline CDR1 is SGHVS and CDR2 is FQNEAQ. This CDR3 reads CASSPLPGGAFF. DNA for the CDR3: TGTGCCAGCAGCCCCCTCCCGGGGGGGGCTTTCTTT.

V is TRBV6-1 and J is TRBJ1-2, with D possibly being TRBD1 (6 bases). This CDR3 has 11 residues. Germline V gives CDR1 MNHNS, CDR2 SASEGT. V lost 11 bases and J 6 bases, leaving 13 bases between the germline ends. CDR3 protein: CAYAGENGYTF. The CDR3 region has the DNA TGTGCCTACGCAGGGGAAAATGGCTACACCTTC.

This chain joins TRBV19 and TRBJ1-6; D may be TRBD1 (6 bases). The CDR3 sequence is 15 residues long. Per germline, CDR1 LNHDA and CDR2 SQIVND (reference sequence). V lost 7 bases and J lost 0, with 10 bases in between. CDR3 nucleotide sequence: TGTGCCAGTATCGCGGACAGCTCCTATAATTCACCCCTCCACTTT. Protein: CASIADSSYNSPLHF.

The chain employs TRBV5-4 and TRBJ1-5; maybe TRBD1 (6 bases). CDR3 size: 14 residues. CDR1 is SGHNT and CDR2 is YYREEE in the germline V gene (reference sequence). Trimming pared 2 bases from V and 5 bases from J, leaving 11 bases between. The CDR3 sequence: CASSFGRGHQPQHF. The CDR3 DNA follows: TGTGCCAGCAGCTTCGGCAGGGGCCATCAGCCCCAGCATTTT.

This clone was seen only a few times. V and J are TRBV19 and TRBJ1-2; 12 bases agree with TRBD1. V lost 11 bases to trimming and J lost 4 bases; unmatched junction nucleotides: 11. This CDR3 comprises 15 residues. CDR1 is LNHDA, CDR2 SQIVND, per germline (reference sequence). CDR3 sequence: CAAAVGTGGAYGYTF. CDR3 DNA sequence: TGTGCCGCAGCGGTGGGGACAGGGGGCGCCTATGGCTACACCTTC. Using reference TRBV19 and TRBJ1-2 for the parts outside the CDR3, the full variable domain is DGGITQSPKYLFRKEGQNVTLSCEQNLNHDAMYWYRQDPGQGLRLIYYSQIVNDFQKGDIAEGYSVSREKKESFPLTVTSAQKNPTAFYLCAAAVGTGGAYGYTFGSGTRLTVV.

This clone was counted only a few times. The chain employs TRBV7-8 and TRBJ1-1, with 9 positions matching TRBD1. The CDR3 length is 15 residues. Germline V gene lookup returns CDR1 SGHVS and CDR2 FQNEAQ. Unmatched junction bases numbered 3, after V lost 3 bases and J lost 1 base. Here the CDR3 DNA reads TGTGCCAGCAGCTTGGGACAGGGAGGGAACACTGAAGCTTTCTTT. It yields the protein CASSLGQGGNTEAFF. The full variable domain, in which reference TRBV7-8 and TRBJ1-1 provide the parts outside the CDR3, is GAGVSQSPRYKVAKRGQDVALRCDPISGHVSLFWYQQALGQGPEFLTYFQNEAQLDKSGLPSDRFFAERPEGSVSTLKIQRTQQEDSAVYLCASSLGQGGNTEAFFGQGTRLTVV.

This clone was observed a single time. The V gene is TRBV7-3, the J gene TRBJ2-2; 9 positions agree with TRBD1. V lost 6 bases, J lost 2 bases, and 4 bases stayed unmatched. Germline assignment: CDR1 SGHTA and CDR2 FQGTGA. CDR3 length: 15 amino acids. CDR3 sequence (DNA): TGTGCCAGCAGACAGACAGGGGGTAACACCGGGGAGCTGTTTTTT. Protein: CASRQTGGNTGELFF.

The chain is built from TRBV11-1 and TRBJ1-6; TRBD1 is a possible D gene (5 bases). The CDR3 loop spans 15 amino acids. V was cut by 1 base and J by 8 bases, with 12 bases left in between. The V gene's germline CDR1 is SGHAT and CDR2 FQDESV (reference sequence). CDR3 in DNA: TGTGCCAGCAGCTTAGACAGGTTTGAGGATTCACCCCTCCACTTT. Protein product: CASSLDRFEDSPLHF.

In DNA form, the CDR3 reads TGTGCCACCAGCTCAACAAAACAGGGAAAGCAGTTCTTC. Protein product: CATSSTKQGKQFF. J is TRBJ2-1 and V is TRBV15; D is possibly TRBD1 (6 bases). Per the germline V gene, CDR1 is LNHNV and CDR2 is YYDKDF (reference sequence). V lost 5 bases to trimming and J lost 11 bases, with 16 bases between them. The CDR3 totals 13 residues.

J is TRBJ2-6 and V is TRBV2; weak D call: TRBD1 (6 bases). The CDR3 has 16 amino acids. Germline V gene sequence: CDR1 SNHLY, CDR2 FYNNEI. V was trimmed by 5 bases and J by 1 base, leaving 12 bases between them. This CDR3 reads CASSRGIASGANVLTF. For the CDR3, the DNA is TGTGCCAGCAGTAGGGGGATAGCATCTGGGGCCAACGTCCTGACTTTC.

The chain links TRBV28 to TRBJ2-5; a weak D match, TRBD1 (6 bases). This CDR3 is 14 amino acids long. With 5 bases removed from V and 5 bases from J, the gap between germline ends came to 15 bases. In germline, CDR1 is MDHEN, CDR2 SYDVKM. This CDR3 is CASSTGTRGETQYF. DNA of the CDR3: TGTGCCAGCAGTACCGGGACACGCGGCGAGACCCAGTACTTC.

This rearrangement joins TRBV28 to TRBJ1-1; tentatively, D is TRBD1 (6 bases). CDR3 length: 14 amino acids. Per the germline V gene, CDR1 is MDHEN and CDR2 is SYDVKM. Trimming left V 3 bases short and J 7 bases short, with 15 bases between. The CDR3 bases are TGTGCCAGCAGTTTGGGTGACAGGCCGGGTGAAGCTTTCTTT. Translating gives CASSLGDRPGEAFF.

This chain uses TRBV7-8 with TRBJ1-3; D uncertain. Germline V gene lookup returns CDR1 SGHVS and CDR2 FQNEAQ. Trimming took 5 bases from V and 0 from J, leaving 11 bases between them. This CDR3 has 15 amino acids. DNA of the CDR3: TGTGCCAGCAGCCCCCGAGAGAGCTCTGGAAACACCATATATTTT. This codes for CASSPRESSGNTIYF.

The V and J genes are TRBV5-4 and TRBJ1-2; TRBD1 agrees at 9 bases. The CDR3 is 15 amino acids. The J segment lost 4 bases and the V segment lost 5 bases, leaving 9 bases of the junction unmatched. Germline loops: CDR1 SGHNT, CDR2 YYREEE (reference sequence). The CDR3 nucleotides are TGTGCCAGCAGTCGACCGGGACAGGGAGGCTATGGCTACACCTTC. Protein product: CASSRPGQGGYGYTF.

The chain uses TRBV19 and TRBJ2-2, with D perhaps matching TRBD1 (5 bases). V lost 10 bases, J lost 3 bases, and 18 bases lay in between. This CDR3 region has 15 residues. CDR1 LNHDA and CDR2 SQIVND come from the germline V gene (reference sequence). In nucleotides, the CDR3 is TGTGCCACCCTCGAAGGCAGGGCGGACACCGGGGAGCTGTTTTTT. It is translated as CATLEGRADTGELFF.

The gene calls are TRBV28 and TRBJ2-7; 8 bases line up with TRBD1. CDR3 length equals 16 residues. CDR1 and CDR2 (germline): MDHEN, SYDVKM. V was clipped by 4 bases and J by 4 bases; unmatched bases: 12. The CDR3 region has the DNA TGTGCCAGCAGTTCTGGAGGGGCACAGGGGGGATACGAGCAGTACTTC. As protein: CASSSGGAQGGYEQYF. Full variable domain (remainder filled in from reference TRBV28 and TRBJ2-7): DVKVTQSSRYLVKRTGEKVFLECVQDMDHENMFWYRQDPGLGLRLIYFSYDVKMKEKGDIPEGYSVSREKKERFSLILESASTNQTSMYLCASSSGGAQGGYEQYFGPGTRLTVT.

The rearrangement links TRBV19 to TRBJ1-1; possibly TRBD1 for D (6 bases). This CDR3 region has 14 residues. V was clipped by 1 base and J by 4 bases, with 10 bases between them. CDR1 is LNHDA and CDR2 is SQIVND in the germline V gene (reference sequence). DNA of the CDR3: TGTGCCAGTAGTATAGTAGGGGGGGGCACTGAAGCTTTCTTT. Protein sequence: CASSIVGGGTEAFF.

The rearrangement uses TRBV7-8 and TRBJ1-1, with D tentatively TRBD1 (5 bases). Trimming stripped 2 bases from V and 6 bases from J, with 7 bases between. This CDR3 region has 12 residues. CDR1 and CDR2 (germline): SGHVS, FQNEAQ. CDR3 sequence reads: CASSLQQAEAFF. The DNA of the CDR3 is TGTGCCAGCAGCTTACAACAGGCTGAAGCTTTCTTT.

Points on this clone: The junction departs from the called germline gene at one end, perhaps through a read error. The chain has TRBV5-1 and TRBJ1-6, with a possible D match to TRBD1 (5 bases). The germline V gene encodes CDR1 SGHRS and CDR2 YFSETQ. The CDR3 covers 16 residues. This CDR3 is CARSGGGASYNSPLHF. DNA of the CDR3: TGCGCCCGCAGCGGGGGGGGTGCGTCCTATAATTCACCCCTCCACTTT.

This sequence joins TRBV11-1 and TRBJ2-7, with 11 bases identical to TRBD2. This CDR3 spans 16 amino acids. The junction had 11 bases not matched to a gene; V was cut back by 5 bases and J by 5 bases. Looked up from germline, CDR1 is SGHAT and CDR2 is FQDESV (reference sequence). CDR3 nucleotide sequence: TGTGCCAGCAGCCGAACCACTAGCGGGGGATCCCACGAGCAGTACTTC. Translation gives CASSRTTSGGSHEQYF.

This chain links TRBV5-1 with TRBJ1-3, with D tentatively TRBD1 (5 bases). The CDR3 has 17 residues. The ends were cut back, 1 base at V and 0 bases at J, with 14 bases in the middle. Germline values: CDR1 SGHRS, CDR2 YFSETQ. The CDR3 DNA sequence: TGCGCCAGCAGCTTGATGACAGCCAGTTTCTCTGGAAACACCATATATTTT. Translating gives CASSLMTASFSGNTIYF.

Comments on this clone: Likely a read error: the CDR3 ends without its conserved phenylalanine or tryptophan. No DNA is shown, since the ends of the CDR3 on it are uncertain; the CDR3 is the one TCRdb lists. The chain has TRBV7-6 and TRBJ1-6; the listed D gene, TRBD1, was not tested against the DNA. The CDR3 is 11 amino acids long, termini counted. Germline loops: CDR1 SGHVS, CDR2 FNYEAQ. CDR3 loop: CASSLVGQVTR.

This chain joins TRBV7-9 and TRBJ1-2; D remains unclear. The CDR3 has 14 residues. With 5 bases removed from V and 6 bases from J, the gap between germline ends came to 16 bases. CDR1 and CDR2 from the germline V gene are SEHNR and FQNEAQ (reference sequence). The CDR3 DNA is TGTGCCAGCAGCATCACAGCCCCCTGGAATGGCTACACCTTC. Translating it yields CASSITAPWNGYTF.

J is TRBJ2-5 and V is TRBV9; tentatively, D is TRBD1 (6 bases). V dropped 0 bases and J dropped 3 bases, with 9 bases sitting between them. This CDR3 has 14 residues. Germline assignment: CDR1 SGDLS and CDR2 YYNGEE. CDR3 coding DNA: TGTGCCAGCAGCGTAGACACAGGGAAAGAGACCCAGTACTTC. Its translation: CASSVDTGKETQYF.